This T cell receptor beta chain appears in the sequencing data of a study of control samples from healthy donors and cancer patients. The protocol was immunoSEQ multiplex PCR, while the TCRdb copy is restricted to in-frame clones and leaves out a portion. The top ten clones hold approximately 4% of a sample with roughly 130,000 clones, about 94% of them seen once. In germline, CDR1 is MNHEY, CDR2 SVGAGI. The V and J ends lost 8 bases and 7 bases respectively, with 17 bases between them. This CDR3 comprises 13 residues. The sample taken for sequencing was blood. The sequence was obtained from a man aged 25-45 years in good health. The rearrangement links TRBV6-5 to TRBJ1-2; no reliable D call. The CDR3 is CASLGQNSLGYTF. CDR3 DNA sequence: TGTGCCAGCCTGGGCCAGAACTCTCTTGGCTACACCTTC.